Presented here are 29 T cell receptor beta chains from one specimen sequenced in a study of blood T cells in healthy people across ages. The second PCR ran roughly 7 to 12 cycles with a sample-barcoded 5' primer and J-beta primers. TCRdb passed the 5' RACE reads through MiXCR, listing each CDR3 protein once. Of some 890,000 distinct CDR3 sequences in the sample, about 27% were seen once. This same sample was also part of a study on T cells of mothers and their children.

What was sequenced was blood. All receptors come from a woman between 35 and 50 years old in good health.

Worth noting for this clonotype: Compared with germline, one end of the junction differs, possibly owing to a read error. The DNA for the CDR3 is TGTGCCAGCAGCTTAGCCGCGGGGGGGAGCACGGATACGCAGTATTTT. Its protein product is CASSLAAGGSTDTQYF. The gene calls are TRBV7-2 and TRBJ2-3, with 9 bases that match TRBD2. There are 16 residues in the CDR3. Germline CDR1 and CDR2: SGHTA and FQGNSA.

A word on this clonotype: The germline gene is not matched at one end of the junction; a read error may be the cause. The chain recombines TRBV7-2 with TRBJ2-3; 8 positions match TRBD2. From germline, CDR1 is SGHTA and CDR2 FQGNSA. The CDR3 spans 16 residues. This CDR3 reads CASSLVPSGGTDTQDF. In nucleotides, the CDR3 is TGTGCCAGCAGCTTAGTACCGAGCGGGGGCACAGATACGCAGGATTTT.

This clonotype was detected many times. The V and J genes are TRBV14 and TRBJ2-3, with D perhaps assigned TRBD1 or TRBD2 (5 bases each). V dropped 5 bases and J dropped 8 bases, with 11 bases sitting between them. The CDR3 has 12 residues. Germline CDR1 and CDR2: SGHDN and FVKESK. The CDR3 nucleotides read TGTGCCAGCAGCGACGTGGGGGTTACGCAGTATTTT. It translates to CASSDVGVTQYF.

This rearrangement joins TRBV20-1 to TRBJ1-1, with D tentatively TRBD1 (5 bases). Germline V lookup: CDR1 DFQATT, CDR2 SNEGSKA (reference sequence). V was cut by 6 bases and J by 1 base, with 12 bases left in between. CDR3 length: 13 residues. The CDR3 reads CSARGGENTEAFF. The CDR3 DNA follows: TGCAGTGCCCGCGGGGGGGAGAACACTGAAGCTTTCTTT.

About this clonotype itself: This clone may be a read error of a much larger clone one base away. The rearrangement links TRBV4-3 to TRBJ2-3; D is uncertain. The V gene's germline CDR1 is LGHNA and CDR2 YSLEER. CDR3 length equals 13 residues. The CDR3 sequence: CASSQVVEDAQYF. DNA of the CDR3: TGCGCCAGCAGCCAAGTCGTGGAAGATGCGCAGTATTTT.

This clonotype was observed a few times. An end of the junction differs from the germline gene, which may be a read error. The chain has TRBV5-1 and TRBJ2-7; TRBD1 matches 9 bases. Germline V gene sequence: CDR1 SGHRS, CDR2 YFSETQ. This CDR3 has 14 residues. The CDR3 nucleotides are TGCGCCAGTAGCTTGGGGACAGGGCACGTCGAGCAGTACTTC. Translation: CASSLGTGHVEQYF.

In the case of this clonotype: At one end the junction does not follow the germline gene, possibly because of a read error. The chain links TRBV12-3 or TRBV12-4 to TRBJ1-5, with D perhaps matching TRBD1 (5 bases). The CDR3 is 14 amino acids. CDR3 amino acids: CVSSPDSTYQPQHF. Written as DNA, the CDR3 is TGTGTCAGCAGCCCTGACAGTACATATCAGCCCCAGCATTTT.

This clonotype has at least ten counts. This rearrangement joins TRBV29-1 to TRBJ2-7, with a tentative D call TRBD1 (7 bases). The CDR3 covers 14 residues. CDR1 and CDR2 from the germline V gene are SQVTM and ANQGSEA. The V end lost 4 bases, the J end lost 6 bases, and 19 bases lay between the germline ends. The CDR3: CSVVVYRGGGEQYF. The CDR3 nucleotides are TGCAGCGTTGTGGTTTACAGGGGAGGCGGCGAGCAGTACTTC.

This clonotype occurred many times. The CDR3 sequence: CASSPPLRDSPYEQYF. The CDR3 DNA is TGTGCCAGCAGCCCCCCTCTAAGGGACAGCCCCTACGAGCAGTACTTC. The chain has TRBV28 and TRBJ2-7, with 7 bases fitting TRBD1. The germline CDR1 and CDR2 sequences are MDHEN and SYDVKM. With V trimmed by 6 bases and J by 2 bases, 13 bases remained unmatched. The CDR3 totals 16 residues.

This clonotype was observed a single time. The chain is built from TRBV7-2 and TRBJ1-2; no reliable D call. This CDR3 has 14 residues. CDR1 and CDR2 from the germline V gene are SGHTA and FQGNSA. Trimming took off 2 bases at V and 4 bases at J, with 11 bases between the two ends. CDR3 DNA sequence: TGTGCCAGCAGCTTAACGGACGGCCCCTATGGCTACACCTTC. Encoded protein: CASSLTDGPYGYTF.

The chain recombines TRBV4-1 with TRBJ2-1, with no clear D. This CDR3 contains 16 residues. The V end was cut by 1 base, the J end by 0 bases, with 10 bases between. From germline, CDR1 is MGHRA and CDR2 YSYEKL. The CDR3 nucleotides read TGCGCCAGCAGCCAAGGAGGTTGGAGCTCCTACAATGAGCAGTTCTTC. This translates into CASSQGGWSSYNEQFF.

This clonotype was found many times. The CDR3 DNA is TGTGCCAGCAGCCTTACTAGTGTCTCCTACGAGCAGTACTTC. Its protein product is CASSLTSVSYEQYF. The J gene is TRBJ2-7, the V gene TRBV5-8, with D possibly matching TRBD2 (5 bases). Germline V gene data show CDR1 as SGHTS and CDR2 as YDEGEE. The CDR3 runs 14 residues. Trimming pared 4 bases from V and 0 bases from J, leaving 11 bases between.

This clonotype was counted at least ten times. The rearrangement joins TRBV5-6 to TRBJ2-5; D not resolved. With 0 bases removed from V and 2 bases from J, the gap between germline ends came to 17 bases. Germline-derived CDR1 and CDR2 are SGHDT and YYEEEE. The CDR3 extends over 17 amino acids. The CDR3 DNA reads TGTGCCAGCAGCTTGGGCACCCGGACCTACTTACAAGAGACCCAGTACTTC. Its protein is CASSLGTRTYLQETQYF.

About this clonotype: This may be a read error, as it is one base from a much larger clone. V gene TRBV20-1 combines with J gene TRBJ2-1, with D unclear. The CDR3 runs to 15 residues. CDR1 and CDR2 from the germline V gene are DFQATT and SNEGSKA (reference sequence). The CDR3 nucleotides are TGCAGTGCTAGAGATCTGACACCGTCCTACGATGAGCAGTTCTTC. Protein product: CSARDLTPSYDEQFF.

This clonotype appeared a single time. This chain connects TRBV5-4 to TRBJ1-2; D possibly corresponds to TRBD1 (6 bases). Germline loops: CDR1 SGHNT, CDR2 YYREEE (reference sequence). The CDR3 consists of 14 residues. The V end was cut by 6 bases, the J end by 4 bases, with 16 bases between. The chain's CDR3 is CASTAGASSYGYTF. The DNA of the CDR3 is TGTGCCAGCACTGCAGGGGCGAGTAGCTATGGCTACACCTTC.

The table lists this clonotype with many counts. This chain joins TRBV20-1 and TRBJ2-5; D is unresolved. Per the germline V gene, CDR1 is DFQATT and CDR2 is SNEGSKA (reference sequence). V gave up 0 bases and J gave up 5 bases, with 7 bases separating them. The CDR3 spans 12 residues. CDR3 amino acids: CSARDLAETQYF. DNA of the CDR3: TGCAGTGCTAGAGATCTCGCGGAGACCCAGTACTTC.

This clonotype was seen repeatedly, ten times or more. The chain is built from TRBV2 and TRBJ2-1; 7 nucleotides match TRBD2. V was pared by 5 bases and J by 0 bases, with 4 bases of the junction left unmatched. Per the germline V gene, CDR1 is SNHLY and CDR2 is FYNNEI. The CDR3 is made up of 15 amino acids. CDR3 loop: CASSPGLSSYNEQFF. CDR3 coding DNA: TGTGCCAGCAGTCCGGGACTAAGCTCCTACAATGAGCAGTTCTTC.

This clonotype was seen repeatedly, ten times or more. The V gene is TRBV2, the J gene TRBJ2-1, with D perhaps TRBD2 (5 bases). Germline V gene lookup returns CDR1 SNHLY and CDR2 FYNNEI. Trimming pared 6 bases from V and 8 bases from J, leaving 8 bases between. CDR3 length: 11 amino acids. The CDR3 spells CASRRVYEQFF. The CDR3 DNA is TGTGCCAGCAGGCGGGTCTATGAGCAGTTCTTC.

V usage is TRBV19 and J usage is TRBJ2-1; 10 nucleotides agree with TRBD1. CDR3 length equals 15 residues. Trimming cost V 5 bases and J 8 bases; bases outside gene matches: 9. Germline V gene data show CDR1 as LNHDA and CDR2 as SQIVND (reference sequence). The CDR3, as DNA: TGTGCCAGTAGTGCGGCGGGGACAGGGGAATATGAGCAGTTCTTC. As protein: CASSAAGTGEYEQFF.

The sample holds many counts of this clonotype. The genes are TRBV18 and TRBJ2-3; 7 bases are shared with TRBD1. J was trimmed by 5 bases and V by 5 bases; bases with no gene match: 13. Per germline, CDR1 KGHSH and CDR2 LQKENI. The CDR3 spans 16 residues. CDR3 sequence (DNA): TGTGCCAGCTCAAAACTTACAGGGGATCGAGGAGATACGCAGTATTTT. Its translation is CASSKLTGDRGDTQYF. Using reference TRBV18 and TRBJ2-3 for the parts outside the CDR3, the full variable domain is NAGVMQNPRHLVRRRGQEARLRCSPMKGHSHVYWYRQLPEEGLKFMVYLQKENIIDESGMPKERFSAEFPKEGPSILRIQQVVRGDSAAYFCASSKLTGDRGDTQYFGPGTRLTVL.

This clonotype turned up a few times. The chain couples TRBV20-1 to TRBJ2-1; weak D call: TRBD2 (5 bases). The CDR3 spans 11 residues. Germline V gives CDR1 DFQATT, CDR2 SNEGSKA (reference sequence). Trimming stripped 6 bases from V and 9 bases from J, with 12 bases between. In DNA form, the CDR3 reads TGCAGTGCCCGAGGGATCCGTGAGCAGTTCTTC. It codes for CSARGIREQFF.

This clonotype was detected only a few times. The rearrangement links TRBV15 to TRBJ2-1; tentatively, D is TRBD1 (6 bases). The CDR3 runs 15 residues. Per germline, CDR1 LNHNV and CDR2 YYDKDF (reference sequence). V was clipped by 0 bases and J by 10 bases, with 16 bases between them. The CDR3 DNA reads TGTGCCACCAGCAGAGAGGTGGGGGACATGGAAGAGCAGTTCTTC. Translated: CATSREVGDMEEQFF.

With respect to this clonotype: A much larger clone differs by one base, so this may be a read error. The V call is TRBV24-1, the J call TRBJ2-7; a possible D gene is TRBD2 (6 bases). CDR3 length equals 14 residues. CDR1 is KGHDR, CDR2 SFDVKD, per germline. The V end was cut by 3 bases, the J end by 10 bases, with 18 bases between. CDR3 nucleotides: TGTGCCACCAGTGATGGGGGTTCGAGGGAGGCCCAGTACTTC. Translation gives CATSDGGSREAQYF.

The chain recombines TRBV28 with TRBJ1-5; D gene ambiguous. CDR1 and CDR2 (germline): MDHEN, SYDVKM. V gave up 6 bases and J gave up 5 bases, with 17 bases separating them. The CDR3 has 15 amino acids. The CDR3 spells CASSFLTGNHQPQHF. CDR3 DNA: TGTGCCAGCAGCTTTTTGACTGGGAACCATCAGCCCCAGCATTTT.

This clonotype was seen ten or more times. The chain carries TRBV27 and TRBJ2-5; 8 positions match TRBD1. V was pared by 5 bases and J by 4 bases, with 9 bases of the junction left unmatched. The CDR3 runs 15 residues. CDR1 is MNHEY, CDR2 SMNVEV, per germline (reference sequence). The DNA of the CDR3 is TGTGCCAGCAGTCCGATGCCCGACAGGGGAGAGACCCAGTACTTC. It specifies CASSPMPDRGETQYF.

To note about this clonotype: The junction and the germline gene differ at one end; a read error may be behind it. The chain uses TRBV5-1 and TRBJ2-1; D may be TRBD2 (6 bases). This CDR3 is built from 14 residues. Germline V CDR1 and CDR2: SGHRS, YFSETQ. The CDR3 here is CTSRRESSYNEQFF. In DNA, the CDR3 is TGCACCAGCAGGAGGGAGAGCTCCTACAATGAGCAGTTCTTC.

This clonotype was seen more than once but under ten times. This could be a read error, since a much larger clone is one nucleotide away. The genes are TRBV15 and TRBJ2-5; a weak D match, TRBD1 (6 bases). This CDR3 is 15 amino acids long. V lost 0 bases and J lost 8, with 16 bases in between. Germline CDR1 reads LNHNV; CDR2 reads YYDKDF (reference sequence). The CDR3 here is CATSRDLGHPVTQYF. As DNA, the CDR3 is TGTGCCACCAGCAGAGATCTGGGACACCCGGTAACCCAGTACTTC.

The chain carries TRBV14 and TRBJ2-7; D may match TRBD1 or TRBD2 (5 bases each). CDR3 length: 16 amino acids. Germline V gene sequence: CDR1 SGHDN, CDR2 FVKESK. V was pared by 4 bases and J by 0 bases, with 16 bases between. The CDR3 protein is CASSLGPGRGSYEQYF. The CDR3 region has the DNA TGTGCCAGCAGCCTAGGCCCAGGGAGAGGCTCCTACGAGCAGTACTTC.

The J gene is TRBJ2-3, the V gene TRBV7-2, with 8 bases that match TRBD2. V lost 6 bases, J lost 0 bases, and 5 bases stayed unmatched. This CDR3 has 15 amino acids. CDR1 SGHTA and CDR2 FQGNSA come from the germline V gene. In DNA form, the CDR3 reads TGTGCCAGCAGGGGCGGGGGGACGAGCACAGATACGCAGTATTTT. It codes for CASRGGGTSTDTQYF.